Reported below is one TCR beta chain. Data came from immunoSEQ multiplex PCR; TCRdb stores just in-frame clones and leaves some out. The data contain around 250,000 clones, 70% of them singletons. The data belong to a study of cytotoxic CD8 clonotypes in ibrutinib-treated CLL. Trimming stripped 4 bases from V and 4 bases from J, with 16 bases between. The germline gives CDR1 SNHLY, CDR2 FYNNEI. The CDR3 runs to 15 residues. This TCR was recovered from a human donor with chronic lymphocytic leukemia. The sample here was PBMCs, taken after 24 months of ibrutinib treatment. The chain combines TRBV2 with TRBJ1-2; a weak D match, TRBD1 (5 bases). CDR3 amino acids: CASSVAEGGTYGYTF. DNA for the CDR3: TGTGCCAGCAGTGTTGCAGAAGGTGGGACCTATGGCTACACCTTC. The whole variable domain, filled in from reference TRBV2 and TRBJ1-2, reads EPEVTQTPSHQVTQMGQEVILRCVPISNHLYFYWYRQILGQKVEFLVSFYNNEISEKSEIFDDQFSVERPDGSNFTLKIRSTKLEDSAMYFCASSVAEGGTYGYTFGSGTRLTVV.